This TCR beta chain was retrieved from a study of blood T cell repertoires in COVID-19. At the level of the study: The cDNA or gDNA used as material had been derived from T cells, B-cell-depleted T cells, or PBMCs.

The V end was cut by 10 bases, the J end by 5 bases, with 14 bases between. CDR3 length: 12 residues. Germline V gene lookup returns CDR1 PRHDT and CDR2 FYEKMQ (reference sequence). This clone appeared a few times. This table comes from immunoSEQ multiplex PCR, and its TCRdb copy is limited to in-frame clones, with some not included. The table includes 120,000 or so clones, more than 90% detected once. The chain couples TRBV13 to TRBJ2-5; TRBD2 is a possible D gene (6 bases). The source is a man between 45 and 60 years old with active COVID-19. The sample comprised peripheral blood. CDR3 sequence: CATALEGETQYF. In DNA form, the CDR3 reads TGTGCCACCGCCTTGGAGGGGGAGACCCAGTACTTC. The full variable domain, completed using reference TRBV13 and TRBJ2-5, is AAGVIQSPRHLIKEKRETATLKCYPIPRHDTVYWYQQGPGQDPQFLISFYEKMQSDKGSIPDRFSAQQFSDYHSELNMSSLELGDSALYFCATALEGETQYFGPGTRLLVL.